These T cell receptor beta chains were read from a single sample in a study of blood T cell repertoires in COVID-19. Sequenced by immunoSEQ multiplex PCR; TCRdb stores in-frame clones only, minus some. The sample includes some 150,000 clones, around four fifths of them seen just once. The sample was PBMCs or T cells enriched from blood (not recorded which). The receptors here all came from a woman aged 45-65 years in a cohort exposed to, infected with or recovered from COVID-19 (not recorded which). Both conserved end residues are part of each CDR3. Fields, in order: D gene, J gene, V gene, clone size, CDR3 DNA, CDR3 protein. D genes are given only for firm matches. Clone size appears in some rows only: once, few, many, or a class for an expanded clone.

- TRBJ2-5 TRBV19 - TGTGCCAGTAGTATAGAAGCATTCGAGACCCAGTACTTC CASSIEAFETQYF
TRBD1 TRBJ1-6 TRBV7-6 few TGTGCCAGCAGCTCGGGACAGGGCTCACCCCTCCACTTT CASSSGQGSPLHF
TRBD1 TRBJ1-2 TRBV5-1 - TGCGCCAGCAGCCGAGGACAGGGTTATACTTATGGCTACACCTTC CASSRGQGYTYGYTF
- TRBJ1-4 TRBV5-1 - TGCGCCAGCAGCATCTCAGGACAATCGGCTAATGAAAAACTGTTTTTT CASSISGQSANEKLFF
- TRBJ2-1 TRBV15 once TGTGCCACCAGCAAAGGGGTATGGGATGAGCAGTTCTTC CATSKGVWDEQFF
- TRBJ2-3 TRBV24-1 - TGTGCCACCTCTCCCCGCACAGGTACGCAGTATTTT CATSPRTGTQYF
- TRBJ1-3 TRBV28 many TGTGCCAGCACTCACCGAGGGACAACACGAAACACCATATATTTT CASTHRGTTRNTIYF
- TRBJ1-1 TRBV4-1 - TGCGCCAGCAGCCAAGATCGGCAGGACTTGAACACTGAAGCTTTCTTT CASSQDRQDLNTEAFF
TRBD1 TRBJ2-7 TRBV6-5 - TGTGCCAGCAGCAATCGGGACAGAACCTACGAGCAGTACTTC CASSNRDRTYEQYF
TRBD1 TRBJ1-5 TRBV30 - TGTGCCTGGACACAGGGGGCAGGGCAGCCCCAGCATTTT CAWTQGAGQPQHF
- TRBJ1-2 TRBV6-5 - TGTGCCAGCAGTCGAACAGGGTACGGCTACACCTTC CASSRTGYGYTF
TRBD1 TRBJ1-2 TRBV5-8 once TGTGCCAGCAGCCCGCCGGGACAGGGGGTCTATGGCTACACCTTC CASSPPGQGVYGYTF
- TRBJ2-1 TRBV5-1 - TGCGCCAGCAGCTTGGAGGCTAGCCGCAATGAGCAGTTCTTC CASSLEASRNEQFF
- TRBJ2-1 TRBV6-4 - TGTGCCAGCCGGGAAGAATACCAGACTTCCAATGAGCAGTTCTTC CASREEYQTSNEQFF
TRBD1 TRBJ2-5 TRBV2 - TGTGCCAGCAGTCCCGGGACAGGGTGGGAGACCCAGTACTTC CASSPGTGWETQYF
TRBD2 TRBJ2-7 TRBV5-5 - TGTGCCAGCAGCTCCGGGTTAGCGGGAGGTGTAGAGAACGAGCAGTACTTC CASSSGLAGGVENEQYF
- TRBJ2-2 TRBV28 - TGTGCCAGCAGTTCTTCCACCGGGGAGCTGTTTTTT CASSSSTGELFF
TRBD1 TRBJ2-5 TRBV28 - TGTGCCAGCAGGCAAAGACCGGGACAGGGGCTGCAGACCCAGTACTTC CASRQRPGQGLQTQYF
TRBD2 TRBJ2-1 TRBV7-2 - TGTGCCAGCCAGCGGGGGGATCCCAACTACAATGAGCAGTTCTTC CASQRGDPNYNEQFF
TRBD2 TRBJ2-1 TRBV27 - TGTGCCAGCAGTCCCGGACTAGCGGTTAATGAGCAGTTCTTC CASSPGLAVNEQFF
- TRBJ1-5 TRBV19 - TGTGCCAGTACCCTCACAGGGCTCAATCAGCCCCAGCATTTT CASTLTGLNQPQHF
TRBD1 TRBJ1-1 TRBV28 once TGTGCCAGCAGTTTTCTTGAGGGGGCGAGTACTGAAGCTTTCTTT CASSFLEGASTEAFF
TRBD1 TRBJ1-2 TRBV7-9 - TGTGCCAGCAGCACAACTCCGGGACAGGGGGAAGGAAACTATGGCTACACCTTC CASSTTPGQGEGNYGYTF
TRBD1 TRBJ1-3 TRBV6-5 - TGTGCCAGCAGTCCCGACAGGGGCATCGGAAACACCATATATTTT CASSPDRGIGNTIYF
- TRBJ1-2 TRBV6-7 - TGTGCCAGCACCCAGGGATGTGGGGGCTACACCTTC CASTQGCGGYTF
TRBD1 TRBJ2-5 TRBV3-1/TRBV3-2 - TGTGCCAGCAGCCCCACCGGACAGGGTGGGGAGACCCAGTACTTC CASSPTGQGGETQYF
- TRBJ1-1 TRBV2 once TGTGCCAGCACCTCCGGAGGGAACACTGAAGCTTTCTTT CASTSGGNTEAFF
TRBD1 TRBJ1-5 TRBV15 - TGTGCCACCCAAGGGACAGGATCCCTTTGGCCCCAGCATTTT CATQGTGSLWPQHF
- TRBJ1-4 TRBV9 - TGTGCCAGCAGCGTAGACTCGGCGGGGAGGGAAAAACTGTTTTTT CASSVDSAGREKLFF
- TRBJ2-7 TRBV6-6 - TGTGCCAGCAGTTACTCGCAGGGGACACAGGAATACGAGCAGTACTTC CASSYSQGTQEYEQYF
- TRBJ1-1 TRBV10-3 - TGTGCCATCAAAGGGGGGGCGATGAACACTGAAGCTTTCTTT CAIKGGAMNTEAFF
- TRBJ1-4 TRBV6-2/TRBV6-3 - TGTGCCAGCAGTTATGAGGCAACTAATGAAAAACTGTTTTTT CASSYEATNEKLFF
TRBD1 TRBJ2-3 TRBV4-1 - TGCGCCACCCAGGGGGTCAGCACAGATACGCAGTATTTT CATQGVSTDTQYF
- TRBJ2-1 TRBV18 many TGTGCCAGCTCAGAGGCGAATGAGCAGTTCTTC CASSEANEQFF
- TRBJ1-6 TRBV5-8 - TGTGCCAGCAGCTTGTGGGCAGAGAATTCACCCCTCCACTTT CASSLWAENSPLHF
TRBD1 TRBJ1-5 TRBV19 - TGTGCCAGTAGTATCGACAGGGGAGGCAATCAGCCCCAGCATTTT CASSIDRGGNQPQHF
TRBD1 TRBJ1-5 TRBV7-2 - TGTGCCAGCAGCGTCAGGGGGGATCAGCCCCAGCATTTT CASSVRGDQPQHF
TRBD2 TRBJ2-5 TRBV19 - TGTGCCAGTAGTACTCAAGGGACTAGCGGACAAGAGACCCAGTACTTC CASSTQGTSGQETQYF
- TRBJ2-7 TRBV27 - TGTGCCAGCAGCCAATCTAGCGAATACGAGCAGTACTTC CASSQSSEYEQYF
- TRBJ2-5 TRBV5-1 - TGCGCCAGCAGCTTCTACCAAGAGACCCAGTACTTC CASSFYQETQYF
TRBD2 TRBJ2-3 TRBV28 - TGTGCCAGCAGTCTTTGGACTAGCGGGAACAATGGAGATACGCAGTATTTT CASSLWTSGNNGDTQYF
TRBD1 TRBJ2-3 TRBV10-3 - TGTGCCATGAGAGGGACAGGGGGCACAGATACGCAGTATTTT CAMRGTGGTDTQYF
- TRBJ2-7 TRBV18 - TGTGCCAGCTCACCCGACAGGAGCTCCTACGAGCAGTACTTC CASSPDRSSYEQYF
- TRBJ2-7 TRBV7-2 - TGTGCCAGCAGCTTAGCGAGTAGCAGCGAGCAGTACTTC CASSLASSSEQYF
- TRBJ2-2 TRBV11-2 - TGTGCCAGCAGCTTAGTAGCGTTCGCCGGGGAGCTGTTTTTT CASSLVAFAGELFF
TRBD2 TRBJ2-7 TRBV5-4 - TGTGCCAGCAGCGTACCAGGGACTAGCGGCGAGCAGTACTTC CASSVPGTSGEQYF
- TRBJ1-6 TRBV18 many TGTGCCAGCTCACCGGAGGGTGAGCTTGGGAATCCCCTCCACTTT CASSPEGELGNPLHF
TRBD2 TRBJ2-7 TRBV6-2/TRBV6-3 - TGTGCCAGCAGTGACGGACTAGCGGGGAGCTACGAGCAGTACTTC CASSDGLAGSYEQYF
- TRBJ2-3 TRBV15 - TGTGCCACCAGCAGAGATAACAGGTCCACAGATACGCAGTATTTT CATSRDNRSTDTQYF
- TRBJ1-6 TRBV5-1 - TGCGCCAGCAGTCGGCAGGGAGGCGATTCACCCCTCCACTTT CASSRQGGDSPLHF
TRBD2 TRBJ2-3 TRBV4-2 few TGTGCCAGCAGCCAAGAAACACTAGCGGGAGCAGATACGCAGTATTTT CASSQETLAGADTQYF